The 12 T cell receptor beta chains below come from one sample, sequenced in a study of cytomegalovirus exposure and HLA in healthy donors. The PCR ran on 60 Vbeta and 13 Jbeta primers. TCRdb's copy holds only in-frame clones and misses some; the assay was immunoSEQ multiplex PCR. The data contain approximately 160,000 clones, roughly 79% of them singletons. Sequenced input: PBMCs. The receptors shown here come from a woman in her forties or fifties in good health and CMV-seropositive.

As to this clone: One junction end does not reproduce the germline sequence, and a read error may be involved. The chain uses TRBV29-1 and TRBJ2-6; 10 nucleotides agree with TRBD1. Germline CDR1 is SQVTM and CDR2 is ANQGSEA. This CDR3 comprises 18 residues. The CDR3 nucleotides read TGCAGCGTTGAAGGGGACAGGGGTGGGAGCTCTGGGGCCAACGGCCTGACTTTC. Amino acid sequence: CSVEGDRGGSSGANGLTF.

V and J are TRBV10-3 and TRBJ1-5, with D possibly TRBD1 on 5 matching bases. The CDR3 length is 13 residues. V dropped 3 bases and J dropped 12 bases, with 15 bases sitting between them. The germline CDR1 and CDR2 sequences are ENHRY and SYGVKD. CDR3 in DNA: TGTGCCATCAGTGAAACTTTGGGGGGTCGCCAGCATTTT. The encoded protein is CAISETLGGRQHF.

CDR3 nucleotide sequence: TGTGCCAGCAGTTCCCCTGCGGGAGCTGTCTACGAGCAGTACTTC. Translation: CASSSPAGAVYEQYF. The chain carries TRBV27 and TRBJ2-7, with TRBD2 matching over 7 bases. Per germline, CDR1 MNHEY and CDR2 SMNVEV (reference sequence). The CDR3 is 15 residues long. J was trimmed by 3 bases and V by 4 bases; bases with no gene match: 9.

This chain links TRBV28 with TRBJ1-2; possible D gene TRBD1, 5 bases. Looked up from germline, CDR1 is MDHEN and CDR2 is SYDVKM. This CDR3 has 16 amino acids. V lost 10 bases, J lost 1 base, and 22 bases lay in between. CDR3 loop: CATRPGGAGGNYGYTF. The DNA of the CDR3 is TGTGCCACCCGCCCCGGGGGAGCGGGAGGTAACTATGGCTACACCTTC.

This chain joins TRBV11-2 and TRBJ2-7; tentatively, D is TRBD1 (6 bases). The germline V and J ends were trimmed by 0 bases and 0 bases, with 24 bases remaining between them. CDR3 size: 20 residues. Germline loops: CDR1 SGHAT, CDR2 FQNNGV. CDR3 DNA sequence: TGTGCCAGCAGCTTAGATGGCGGCAGGGGTTGGGGGATACCCTCCTACGAGCAGTACTTC. This sequence encodes CASSLDGGRGWGIPSYEQYF.

The chain links TRBV7-9 to TRBJ1-2, with no clear D. Trimming cost V 4 bases and J 8 bases, with 17 bases left between them. This CDR3 is built from 14 residues. Looked up from germline, CDR1 is SEHNR and CDR2 is FQNEAQ (reference sequence). CDR3 amino acids: CASSSVSMLRGYTF. CDR3 nucleotides: TGTGCCAGCAGCTCAGTTAGCATGCTACGAGGCTACACCTTC.

This chain joins TRBV27 and TRBJ2-1; 12 bases are shared with TRBD2. Unmatched junction bases numbered 8, after V lost 4 bases and J lost 4 bases. The CDR3 has 17 amino acids. Germline values: CDR1 MNHEY, CDR2 SMNVEV (reference sequence). In nucleotides, the CDR3 is TGTGCCAGCAGTTCCCGACTAGCGGGAGTTAATTACAATGAGCAGTTCTTC. Translation: CASSSRLAGVNYNEQFF.

As concerns this clone: Other DNA sequences from this sample encode an identical CDR3 as well. This chain connects TRBV6-6 to TRBJ1-4, with TRBD1 as a possible D gene (5 bases). There are 16 residues in the CDR3. From germline, CDR1 is MNHNY and CDR2 SVGAGI (reference sequence). V was clipped by 4 bases and J by 0 bases, with 12 bases between them. CDR3 amino acids: CASSWGDPATNEKLFF. Written as DNA, the CDR3 is TGTGCCAGCAGTTGGGGGGATCCCGCAACTAATGAAAAACTGTTTTTT.

This chain joins TRBV5-4 and TRBJ1-2, with D tentatively TRBD1 (6 bases). Trimming cost V 3 bases and J 8 bases, with 11 bases left between them. The germline gives CDR1 SGHNT, CDR2 YYREEE (reference sequence). This CDR3 region has 12 residues. The CDR3 spells CASSWRGGGYTF. The CDR3 DNA is TGTGCCAGCAGCTGGAGGGGGGGAGGCTACACCTTC.

The chain uses TRBV4-3 and TRBJ2-7, with D tentatively TRBD2 (5 bases). The germline V gene encodes CDR1 LGHNA and CDR2 YSLEER. This CDR3 is built from 13 residues. V was pared by 3 bases and J by 3 bases, with 9 bases between. The CDR3 loop reads CASSQEAFYEQYF. CDR3 DNA: TGCGCCAGCAGCCAGGAGGCCTTCTACGAGCAGTACTTC.

V is TRBV19 and J is TRBJ1-5; possible D gene TRBD1, 5 bases. The germline CDR1 and CDR2 sequences are LNHDA and SQIVND (reference sequence). CDR3 length: 14 residues. V dropped 8 bases and J dropped 2 bases, with 13 bases sitting between them. The chain's CDR3 is CASGQGAGNQPQHF. CDR3 nucleotide sequence: TGTGCCAGTGGACAAGGGGCAGGCAATCAGCCCCAGCATTTT.

The table lists this clone with a few counts. The chain is built from TRBV7-6 and TRBJ1-3, with 9 bases fitting TRBD1. CDR1 is SGHVS, CDR2 FNYEAQ, per germline. This CDR3 is built from 14 residues. V trimming: 5 bases; J trimming: 6 bases; junction bases outside the gene matches: 5. The CDR3 loop is CASSRGTGQNTIYF. CDR3 nucleotides: TGTGCCAGCAGCCGTGGGACAGGGCAAAACACCATATATTTT.